This T cell receptor beta chain was profiled in a study of blood T cell repertoires in COVID-19. Looking at the study overall: Sites across the United States, Italy and Spain contributed samples from acute and convalescent COVID-19. PBMCs, B-cell-depleted T cells, or T cells were the source of the cDNA or gDNA that made up the material.

Followed over time, Seattle patients had been enrolled while infection was active. In the original workflow: Estimation of nucleated cell counts was performed using reference gene primer amplification. Repertoires were generated with immunoSEQ multiplex PCR, while TCRdb's copy carries only in-frame clones and drops some. That table furnishes V, J and clone size, whereas the DNA furnished D and trimming. The sample lists about 110,000 clones, more than 80% seen once, with about 6.1% in the top ten. Per the germline V gene, CDR1 is SNHLY and CDR2 is FYNNEI. Deletions cut 6 bases from V and 0 bases from J, with 11 bases between. The CDR3 runs to 14 residues.

The sequencing sample was made of peripheral blood. This clonotype was sampled from an older woman with COVID-19, enrolled during active disease. This chain connects TRBV2 to TRBJ1-1; D call uncertain. CDR3 amino acids: CASRSRYLNTEAFF. CDR3 DNA: TGTGCCAGCAGGTCGCGGTATTTGAACACTGAAGCTTTCTTT.